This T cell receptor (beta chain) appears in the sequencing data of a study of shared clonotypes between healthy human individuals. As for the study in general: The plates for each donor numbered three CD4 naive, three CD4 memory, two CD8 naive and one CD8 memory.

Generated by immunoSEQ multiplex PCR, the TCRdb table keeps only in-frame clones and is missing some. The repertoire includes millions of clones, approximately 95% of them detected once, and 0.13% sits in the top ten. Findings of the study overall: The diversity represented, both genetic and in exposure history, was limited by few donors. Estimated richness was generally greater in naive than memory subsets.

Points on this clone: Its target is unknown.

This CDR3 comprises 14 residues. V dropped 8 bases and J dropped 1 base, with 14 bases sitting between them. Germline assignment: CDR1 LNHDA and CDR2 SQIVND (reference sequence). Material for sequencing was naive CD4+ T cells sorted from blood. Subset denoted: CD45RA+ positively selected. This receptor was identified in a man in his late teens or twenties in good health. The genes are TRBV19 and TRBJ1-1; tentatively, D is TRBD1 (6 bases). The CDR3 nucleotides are TGTGCCAGTTTTCGACAGGAGGGGAACACTGAAGCTTTCTTT. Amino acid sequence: CASFRQEGNTEAFF.